A single TCR beta chain is shown here with its context. No antigen is known for it. No quality values exist for individual bases; no much larger clone is one base distant. Library creation used the immunoSEQ multiplex PCR assay. The multiplex PCR relied on a mix of 60 forward primers for TCR Vbeta segments and 13 reverse primers for TCR Jbeta segments. The CDR3 region of rearranged TCR beta genes was amplified from genomic DNA by a multiplex PCR assay. On the Illumina HiSeq System, the amplified TCR beta libraries were sequenced as 87-base-pair reads. The paper's processing steps were these. In a later analysis, some 80 million unique TCR beta chains were counted across the 500 to 700 repertoires, and approximately 11 million of these chains were shared by at least two donors. Raw reads were error-corrected and collapsed into unique sequences with a nearest-neighbor algorithm that merged closely related sequences to remove PCR and sequencing errors. Alignment of CDR3 sequences to IMGT reference sequences was used to assign V, D and J gene segments. Each retained sequence needed at least a six-nucleotide match to both a V gene segment and a J gene segment. Rearrangements were called productive when the CDR3 lacked stop codons and stayed in frame with V and J; all others were non-productive. CDR3 was defined according to IMGT convention as the region running from the second conserved V-encoded cysteine to the conserved J-encoded phenylalanine. The earlier analysis of about 500 of the donors excluded sequences that lacked an unambiguous match to a single V gene segment. An earlier analysis of over 450 of the donors classified V segments as functional when productive rearrangements were above 56.7% and as segregating when the standard deviation between donors was above 5%. A statistical classification framework was built for diagnosing cytomegalovirus status from the catalog of TCR beta chain sequences. In a later analysis, TCR nucleotide sequences were compared against IMGT/GENE-DB human TR gene sequences so that V and J genes could be assigned. A later analysis assigned CDR3 sequences and most-parsimonious VDJ recombination scenarios with the TCRdist pipeline. In a later analysis, each TCR beta chain was defined by its CDR3 amino acid sequence together with its V-gene family, and reads lacking a unique V-gene family were excluded. To address suspected cross-contamination and a sequencing artifact, a later analysis removed approximately 600 highly shared, low-generation-probability nucleotide sequences. In a later analysis, a clonal expansion index was calculated for each public chain from normalized within-repertoire ranks of inferred template counts. A later analysis computed generation probabilities with a VDJ recombination model fitted to out-of-frame rearrangements, and checked the results against IGoR. In a later analysis, TCR-TCR, TCR-HLA and TCR-CMV co-occurrence was scored with hypergeometric tests, and a repertoire-size bias correction was applied to TCR pairs. To estimate false discovery rates, a later analysis permuted the HLA or CMV assignments 20 times. In a later analysis, co-occurring TCRs were grouped using DBSCAN, with TCRdist sequence similarity added in when clustering inside HLA-allele-positive subsets. Repertoires with fewer than 30,000 or more than 120,000 public chains, plus five repertoires with anomalous nucleotide sharing, were excluded from co-occurrence clustering. The table comes from immuneACCESS by way of TCRdb, which keeps in-frame sequences with V and J called. Part of the clones is missing from these tables; in studies checked, under half for an unresolved V gene and the rest for unknown reasons. V, J and clone size are taken as reported in that table, and D and trimming were inferred from the DNA itself. The sample includes about 100,000 clones, with about 74% observed a single time. The ten biggest clones cover about 4.4% of the sample.

This specimen belongs to a study of cytomegalovirus exposure and HLA in healthy donors (dated by TCRdb to about 2017). General notes on the study: An earlier analysis of several hundred of the donors reported approximately 280 Gb of sequence data and 95 million to 120 million unique TCR beta sequences obtained from some 170 million T cells. Roughly 300 gigabases of sequencing data and 70 million to 85 million unique TCR sequences were included in an early release covering under 650 HLA-typed donors. The genetic ancestry cluster associated with self-reported Caucasian donors included 81% of the approximately 400 genotyped donors. The study aimed to test whether signatures of past pathogen exposure could be identified by cataloging public T cell receptors. The study profiled the T cell repertoires of about 640 subjects by immunosequencing and related them to cytomegalovirus serostatus. Along with the approximately 700-subject first cohort, a separate validation cohort of over 90 different subjects was used. The study combined high-throughput TCR immunosequencing, statistical association of individual TCRs with disease status, and machine learning to predict cytomegalovirus infection status. To study patterns of TCR occurrence, a later analysis re-analyzed previously published TCR beta repertoires from several hundred donors and added high-resolution HLA genotyping. Rather than using new phenotypic data, the later analysis identified candidate immune exposures from TCR beta sequences and from how often those sequences occurred across donors. To decide whether each TCR beta V gene segment behaved as functional or pseudogenic, an earlier analysis of fewer than 750 of the donors relied on high-throughput TCR beta sequencing. Alongside the repertoire data, information on donor age, sex, ethnicity and CMV serostatus was compiled. A later genetic analysis used genome-wide SNP genotypes for about 55% of the 666 donors, treating that subset as a discovery cohort. Every discovery cohort repertoire had been produced on one sequencing platform. Both class I and class II loci were covered by HLA typing, at four-digit resolution. The number of donors typed differed by locus, with 629-630 for A, B, C, DRB1 and DQB1, more than 500 for DQA1, 600 to 610 for DPA1, and 450 to 480 for DPB1. Because of strong linkage in the cohort, roughly 5 DR-DQ haplotypes were treated as single units for association and clustering. On average, 235,054 unique TCR beta nucleotide sequences were sequenced per donor among a few hundred genotyped donors of the cohort, with roughly 20% of those sequences being non-productive.

The cohort consisted of hundreds of healthy bone marrow donors. Cohort members were all nominally healthy when sampled, although unrecorded immune exposures were likely present. The donor was CMV seropositive and belonged to the group of 250 to 350 seropositive cohort members. Each donor provided a peripheral blood sample, and peripheral blood mononuclear cells were used for TCR beta sequencing. The Qiagen DNeasy Blood Extraction Kit was used to extract genomic DNA from the blood cell samples. Per the germline V gene (reference sequence), GTSNPN is the CDR1 and SVGIG is the CDR2. Including cysteine and phenylalanine, the CDR3 has 13 amino acids. Only the CDR3 part of the read is kept: 39 bases, read in frame from the first base. Trimming removed 4 bases from V and 7 bases from J; the gene matches leave 7 bases unexplained. General conclusions and limits of the study: Correlated functional status among segregating V segments might reflect linkage disequilibrium, but an unknown experimental factor could not be ruled out. Sequencing depth was assumed to be roughly uniform across donors in the presence/absence analyses, though that assumption may not hold. The earlier analysis of around 600 of the donors excluded fewer than 20 rarely observed V segments, including chromosome 9 orphons, because counts were too low. The classifier was reported to diagnose cytomegalovirus status with high specificity and sensitivity in both the original and validation cohorts. In a later analysis, most CMV-associated TCR beta chains were found to appear HLA-restricted, with HLA associations seemingly driven largely by CMV exposure. At a false discovery rate of 0.05, a later analysis linked fewer than 20,000 TCR beta sequences to specific HLA alleles. In this cohort, only TCR beta chains were sequenced, and detectable features were limited by the absence of alpha or paired-chain data. A total of 164 TCR beta chains were listed by the study as associated with cytomegalovirus. The sequencing pipeline was judged likely to have produced a cluster of highly shared sequence variants as a technical artifact. V-gene and J-gene trimming of TCR beta chains was associated with a missense DCLRE1C variant in a later genetic analysis, and the association was replicated in an independent cohort. The 87-base-pair reads could not distinguish some IMGT-functional V segments, including TRBV6-2 and TRBV6-3, so those segments were excluded. In a later analysis, TCR association rates were found to vary across HLA loci, with the most associated TCRs seen for DRB1 alleles and the fewest for HLA-C alleles. When HLA alleles, especially DR and DQ, strongly co-occurred, TCR associations were difficult to assign to individual alleles. Because HLA typing was unavailable for some donors at each locus, only the typed subset was used in association tests. For the cohort, immune exposure information was limited to CMV serostatus. Compared with the approximately 720-donor mean, donors in an Asian-associated ancestry cluster had fewer N-insertions in productive TCRs, according to a later genetic analysis. According to a later analysis, parvovirus B19, influenza, CMV and Epstein-Barr virus appeared linked to several top co-occurrence clusters. A later analysis found that HLA-associated TCR beta chains were more clonally expanded and had lower generation probabilities than equally common non-associated chains. A further reported finding was that TCR beta sequences accurately predicted the HLA-A and HLA-B alleles for most subjects in the first cohort. In vitro tests confirmed that a few of the cytomegalovirus-associated TCR beta chains recognize cytomegalovirus antigens. An earlier analysis of approximately 540 of the donors showed that most TCR beta V segments appeared in productive rearrangements either about 87% or about 30% of the time, which broadly matched IMGT annotations. The authors suggested that the approach could potentially be generalized to other disease states and immunological phenotypes. Most TCR sequences were seen in very few donors, while some public TCRs were found in many individuals.

The sequence links TRBV30 to TRBJ2-5, with TRBD1 identical over 9 junction bases. The receptor comes from a young woman in good health and CMV-seropositive. The sample consisted of PBMCs. Read as DNA, the sequence is TGTGCCTGGATAGGACAGGGGAAAGTGACCCAGTACTTC. Translated, it reads CAWIGQGKVTQYF.